These 8 T cell receptor beta chains were all obtained from the same sample, sequenced in a study of cytomegalovirus exposure and HLA in healthy donors. Primers for the PCR totalled 60 Vbeta and 13 Jbeta. Clones were read by immunoSEQ multiplex PCR, and TCRdb kept only the in-frame ones, dropping some. The sample lists 120,000 to 150,000 clones; 73% were seen once. The source material was PBMCs. Receptors were obtained from a woman aged 35 to 49 in good health and CMV-seronegative.

The chain combines TRBV6-1 with TRBJ2-3; possible D gene TRBD1, 7 bases. V gave up 7 bases and J gave up 0 bases, with 11 bases separating them. The CDR3 runs to 14 residues. Germline V gene lookup returns CDR1 MNHNS and CDR2 SASEGT. The CDR3 region has the DNA TGTGCCAGCAAACCAGGGGGGAGCACAGATACGCAGTATTTT. Translation: CASKPGGSTDTQYF.

The chain has TRBV4-2 and TRBJ1-3; maybe TRBD1 (6 bases). Germline lookup yields CDR1 LGHNA and CDR2 YNFKEQ. CDR3 length equals 17 residues. Trimming shortened V by 0 bases and J by 0 bases, and 12 bases separated the two germline ends. CDR3 residues: CASSQDPTGSSGNTIYF. CDR3 bases: TGTGCCAGCAGCCAAGACCCTACAGGGAGCTCTGGAAACACCATATATTTT.

The rearrangement joins TRBV28 to TRBJ1-1; 7 positions agree with TRBD1. The CDR3 is 17 residues long. The V gene end was trimmed by 8 bases and the J gene end by 7 bases; junction bases not matched to a gene: 22. Germline assignment: CDR1 MDHEN and CDR2 SYDVKM. The CDR3 reads CASLSSGPGTAYYEAFF. In nucleotides, the CDR3 is TGTGCCAGCCTCAGTTCAGGGCCGGGGACAGCATATTATGAAGCTTTCTTT.

V usage is TRBV7-9 and J usage is TRBJ2-1, with TRBD2 matching 13 bases. Losses at the gene ends were 5 bases for V and 0 bases for J; bases not matched to a gene: 4. Germline V gives CDR1 SEHNR, CDR2 FQNEAQ (reference sequence). The CDR3 spans 17 residues. For the CDR3, the DNA is TGTGCCAGCAGCCGGACTAGCGGGGGTTACTCCTACAATGAGCAGTTCTTC. Amino acid sequence: CASSRTSGGYSYNEQFF.

The CDR3 region is CASNPSLTFNNEQFF. In nucleotides, the CDR3 is TGCGCCAGCAACCCTTCCCTGACTTTTAACAATGAGCAGTTCTTC. This chain links TRBV5-1 with TRBJ2-1; D is undetermined. CDR1 is SGHRS and CDR2 is YFSETQ in the germline V gene. CDR3 length: 15 amino acids. V was cut by 6 bases and J by 5 bases, with 18 bases left in between.

A few counts support this clone. V gene TRBV5-4 combines with J gene TRBJ1-2; TRBD1 aligns across 9 bases. V was pared by 0 bases and J by 5 bases, with 8 bases of the junction left unmatched. The CDR3 loop spans 16 amino acids. Germline V gene lookup returns CDR1 SGHNT and CDR2 YYREEE (reference sequence). The CDR3 DNA is TGTGCCAGCAGCTTGGTTCCGGGACAGGGATTTTATGGCTACACCTTC. Residues: CASSLVPGQGFYGYTF.

The chain uses TRBV5-1 and TRBJ1-6, with unresolved D. The CDR3 is 13 residues long. Germline CDR1 is SGHRS and CDR2 is YFSETQ. V gave up 1 base and J gave up 8 bases, with 7 bases separating them. CDR3 nucleotides: TGCGCCAGCAGCTTGATCGGGGATTCACCCCTCCACTTT. Its translation is CASSLIGDSPLHF.

V gene TRBV18 combines with J gene TRBJ1-1; D gene ambiguous. The V gene lost 5 bases and the J gene lost 8 bases, with 12 bases spanning the gap. The CDR3 covers 12 residues. CDR1 KGHSH and CDR2 LQKENI come from the germline V gene. The CDR3 bases are TGTGCCAGCTCAGCCTCGTTGGAGGAAGCTTTCTTT. Its protein product is CASSASLEEAFF.